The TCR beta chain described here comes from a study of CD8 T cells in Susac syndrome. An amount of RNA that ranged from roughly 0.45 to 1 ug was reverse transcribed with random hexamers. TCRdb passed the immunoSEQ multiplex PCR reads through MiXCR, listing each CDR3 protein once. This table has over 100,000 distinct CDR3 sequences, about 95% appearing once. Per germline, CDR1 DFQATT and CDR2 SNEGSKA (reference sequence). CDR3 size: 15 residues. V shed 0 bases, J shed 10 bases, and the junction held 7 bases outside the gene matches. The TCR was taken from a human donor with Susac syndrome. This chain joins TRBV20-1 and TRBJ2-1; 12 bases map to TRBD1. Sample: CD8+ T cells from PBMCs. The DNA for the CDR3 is TGCAGTGCTAGAGAGGGACAGGGGGCACATTGGGAGCAGTTCTTC. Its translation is CSAREGQGAHWEQFF.